These 32 T cell receptor beta chains originate from one sample sequenced in a study of cytotoxic CD8 clonotypes in ibrutinib-treated CLL. Here immunoSEQ multiplex PCR was the method, and the copy in TCRdb shows in-frame clones only, minus some. The data show more than 200,000 clones, roughly three quarters seen once. The material was PBMCs, obtained after 12 months of ibrutinib treatment. All receptors derive from a human donor with chronic lymphocytic leukemia.

This clone is a singleton in its sample. This sequence joins TRBV5-1 and TRBJ2-3, with TRBD2 identical over 12 bases. This CDR3 has 17 amino acids. Germline loops: CDR1 SGHRS, CDR2 YFSETQ. Trimming at V came to 3 bases and at J to 0 bases, leaving 5 bases not matched to a gene. In DNA, the CDR3 is TGCGCCAGCAGCTCTGGACTAGCGGGACCAAGCACAGATACGCAGTATTTT. The encoded protein is CASSSGLAGPSTDTQYF.

Many counts were recorded for this clone. CDR3 sequence reads: CASSPTGTGGPTNYGYTF. In nucleotides, the CDR3 is TGTGCCAGCAGCCCGACGGGGACAGGGGGCCCCACTAACTATGGCTACACCTTC. This chain connects TRBV2 to TRBJ1-2; 12 bases align to TRBD1. The CDR3 has 18 amino acids. V gave up 6 bases and J gave up 0 bases; unmatched junction bases: 11. The germline CDR1 and CDR2 sequences are SNHLY and FYNNEI.

This clone was seen more than once but under ten times. The CDR3 protein is CASSLIGQEKETQYF. In DNA form, the CDR3 reads TGTGCCAGCAGCTTAATAGGACAGGAAAAAGAGACCCAGTACTTC. This sequence joins TRBV7-3 and TRBJ2-5; TRBD1 matches at 7 bases. Germline loops: CDR1 SGHTA, CDR2 FQGTGA. This CDR3 has 15 amino acids. Losses at the gene ends were 1 base for V and 3 bases for J; bases not matched to a gene: 5.

The chain has TRBV7-8 and TRBJ1-4; no reliable D call. The CDR3 is 14 residues long. The V and J ends lost 6 bases and 0 bases respectively, with 8 bases between them. Germline V CDR1 and CDR2: SGHVS, FQNEAQ. The CDR3 spells CASSAGATNEKLFF. The CDR3 DNA follows: TGTGCCAGCAGTGCGGGCGCAACTAATGAAAAACTGTTTTTT.

V and J are TRBV7-6 and TRBJ2-2; TRBD1 aligns across 7 bases. There are 17 residues in the CDR3. CDR1 and CDR2 (germline): SGHVS, FNYEAQ. Trimming removed 4 bases from V and 6 bases from J; junction bases left unmatched: 14. In DNA form, the CDR3 reads TGTGCCAGCAGCTCGGAGACAGGGAGTCTTTGGGCCGGGGAGCTGTTTTTT. Amino acids: CASSSETGSLWAGELFF.

Details on this clone: A much larger clone differs by one base, so this may be a read error. Additional DNA sequences in this sample encode the identical CDR3. The genes are TRBV7-9 and TRBJ2-7, with a weak D call TRBD1 (6 bases). V was clipped by 5 bases and J by 3 bases, with 8 bases between them. The length of the CDR3 is 12 residues. Germline CDR1 is SEHNR and CDR2 is FQNEAQ (reference sequence). In DNA, the CDR3 is TGTGCCAGCAGCCTACAGGGCTACGAGCAGTACTTC. It encodes CASSLQGYEQYF.

The chain has TRBV12-5 and TRBJ1-2, with TRBD1 identical over 8 bases. The germline V gene has CDR1 LGHNT and CDR2 FRNRAP. CDR3 length equals 16 residues. V lost 1 base to trimming and J lost 5 bases; unmatched junction nucleotides: 9. The CDR3 here is CASGLDTPGGGYGYTF. For the CDR3, the DNA is TGTGCTAGTGGTTTGGACACCCCAGGGGGCGGGTATGGCTACACCTTC. The variable domain in full, with the rest retrieved from reference TRBV12-5 and TRBJ1-2, is DARVTQTPRHKVTEMGQEVTMRCQPILGHNTVFWYRQTMMQGLELLAYFRNRAPLDDSGMPKDRFSAEMPDATLATLKIQPSEPRDSAVYFCASGLDTPGGGYGYTFGSGTRLTVV.

The chain uses TRBV1 and TRBJ2-5. TRBV1 has pseudogene status. The CDR3 runs 14 residues. This CDR3 reads CTSSQDPVGETQYF. As DNA, the CDR3 is TGCACCAGCAGCCAGGACCCCGTGGGGGAGACCCAGTACTTC.

V usage is TRBV2 and J usage is TRBJ2-7, with D tentatively TRBD1 or TRBD2 (5 bases each). The V and J ends lost 7 bases and 12 bases respectively, with 28 bases between them. The germline gives CDR1 SNHLY, CDR2 FYNNEI. This CDR3 has 15 amino acids. The CDR3 loop reads CASKADGSSGTARYF. The DNA for the CDR3 is TGTGCCAGCAAGGCGGATGGGAGCTCGGGGACCGCACGGTACTTC.

In its sample, this clone was seen a few times. This rearrangement joins TRBV5-1 to TRBJ2-2; 10 nucleotides match TRBD1. Per the germline V gene, CDR1 is SGHRS and CDR2 is YFSETQ. This CDR3 contains 18 residues. J gave up 2 bases and V 0 bases, and 7 bases lay outside the gene matches. In DNA form, the CDR3 reads TGCGCCAGCAGCTTGGCCGGGGACAGGGGCGACAACACCGGGGAGCTGTTTTTT. As protein: CASSLAGDRGDNTGELFF.

The chain joins TRBV6-5 to TRBJ2-7; D possibly uses TRBD1 or TRBD2 (5 bases each). Between the trimmed V and J ends, which lost 2 bases and 4 bases, there was a span of 12 bases. This CDR3 has 14 amino acids. The germline CDR1 and CDR2 sequences are MNHEY and SVGAGI. DNA of the CDR3: TGTGCCAGCAGTTACGGGGGTCCGTCTTACGAGCAGTACTTC. Translating it yields CASSYGGPSYEQYF.

This clone was picked up one time. This chain links TRBV21-1 with TRBJ1-2. TRBV21-1 counts as a pseudogene. This CDR3 has 12 amino acids. Here the CDR3 reads CASHPGGDGYTF. CDR3 DNA: TGTGCCAGCCATCCAGGAGGAGATGGCTACACCTTC.

The rearrangement uses TRBV9 and TRBJ2-7, with D possibly matching TRBD2 (5 bases). CDR1 and CDR2 from the germline V gene are SGDLS and YYNGEE. This CDR3 has 14 amino acids. Trimming took off 4 bases at V and 6 bases at J, with 17 bases between the two ends. The CDR3 sequence: CASSQGLPRGEQYF. For the CDR3, the DNA is TGTGCCAGCAGCCAAGGACTTCCCCGCGGCGAGCAGTACTTC.

J is TRBJ1-5 and V is TRBV6-1; TRBD1 is a possible D gene (5 bases). Germline-derived CDR1 and CDR2 are MNHNS and SASEGT. The CDR3 runs to 15 residues. Trimming took 8 bases from V and 6 from J, leaving 20 bases between them. DNA for the CDR3: TGTGCCAGCCTCGTGGGGCCCCCGGGCGGTCAGCCCCAGCATTTT. Residues: CASLVGPPGGQPQHF.

The rearrangement uses TRBV2 and TRBJ1-2, with no clear D. CDR1 is SNHLY and CDR2 is FYNNEI in the germline V gene. Trimming cost V 6 bases and J 7 bases, with 18 bases left between them. CDR3 length equals 14 residues. The CDR3 reads CASSQAGPSGGYTF. CDR3 DNA: TGTGCCAGCAGCCAAGCAGGCCCCTCTGGTGGCTACACCTTC. Full variable domain (outside the CDR3, taken from reference TRBV2 and TRBJ1-2): EPEVTQTPSHQVTQMGQEVILRCVPISNHLYFYWYRQILGQKVEFLVSFYNNEISEKSEIFDDQFSVERPDGSNFTLKIRSTKLEDSAMYFCASSQAGPSGGYTFGSGTRLTVV.

The chain links TRBV6-6 to TRBJ2-3; weak D call: TRBD1 (6 bases). Germline V gene data show CDR1 as MNHNY and CDR2 as SVGAGI (reference sequence). CDR3 length equals 15 residues. V gave up 5 bases and J gave up 1 base, with 13 bases separating them. The CDR3: CASSTQQGRTDTQYF. DNA of the CDR3: TGTGCCAGCAGTACCCAACAGGGCCGCACAGATACGCAGTATTTT.

This clone was counted between two and nine times. This chain links TRBV5-6 with TRBJ1-2; D might be TRBD1 (6 bases). The V and J ends lost 4 bases and 4 bases respectively, with 11 bases between them. The CDR3 has 13 residues. CDR1 SGHDT and CDR2 YYEEEE come from the germline V gene. CDR3 region: CASSPGQSYGYTF. The CDR3 DNA reads as TGTGCCAGCAGCCCTGGACAGAGCTATGGCTACACCTTC. The full variable domain, with the rest looked up from reference TRBV5-6 and TRBJ1-2, is DAGVTQSPTHLIKTRGQQVTLRCSPKSGHDTVSWYQQALGQGPQFIFQYYEEEERQRGNFPDRFSGHQFPNYSSELNVNALLLGDSALYLCASSPGQSYGYTFGSGTRLTVV.

The rearrangement links TRBV18 to TRBJ2-7; 7 bases are shared with TRBD1. The CDR3 is 15 amino acids. Germline V gives CDR1 KGHSH, CDR2 LQKENI. After removal of 5 bases from V and 5 bases from J, the junction contained 12 bases not matched to a gene. The CDR3 nucleotides read TGTGCCAGCTCATTAGGACAGGCGAGGAGCGACGAGCAGTACTTC. Its protein product is CASSLGQARSDEQYF.

The chain combines TRBV5-1 with TRBJ1-4; no firm D call. Germline CDR1 and CDR2: SGHRS and YFSETQ. V was shortened by 0 bases and J by 5 bases, with 5 bases between the two germline ends. CDR3 size: 13 residues. The CDR3 is CASSLGGNEKLFF. In DNA, the CDR3 is TGCGCCAGCAGCTTGGGCGGCAATGAAAAACTGTTTTTT. Looking up the rest from reference TRBV5-1 and TRBJ1-4 gives the full variable domain: KAGVTQTPRYLIKTRGQQVTLSCSPISGHRSVSWYQQTPGQGLQFLFEYFSETQRNKGNFPGRFSGRQFSNSRSEMNVSTLELGDSALYLCASSLGGNEKLFFGSGTQLSVL.

This clone appeared once. The gene calls are TRBV6-5 and TRBJ2-7; no reliable D call. Germline CDR1 is MNHEY and CDR2 is SVGAGI. V shed 6 bases and J shed 6 bases, with 12 bases lying between them. The CDR3 length is 12 residues. The CDR3 is CASRRPPSEQYF. The CDR3 DNA reads TGTGCCAGCAGAAGACCCCCAAGCGAGCAGTACTTC.

The chain recombines TRBV7-2 with TRBJ2-3; TRBD2 matches at 9 bases. V was pared by 8 bases and J by 3 bases, with 3 bases of the junction left unmatched. Germline CDR1 reads SGHTA; CDR2 reads FQGNSA. The CDR3 runs to 13 residues. The CDR3 protein is CASLSGGTDTQYF. The DNA for the CDR3 is TGTGCCAGCCTCAGCGGGGGGACAGATACGCAGTATTTT.

The gene calls are TRBV6-1 and TRBJ2-5, with D unresolved. Germline V gene data show CDR1 as MNHNS and CDR2 as SASEGT. CDR3 length equals 13 residues. V lost 10 bases and J lost 1, with 13 bases in between. The CDR3 here is CATNSVRQETQYF. The CDR3 DNA reads TGTGCCACCAACTCGGTCCGCCAAGAGACCCAGTACTTC.

J is TRBJ2-1 and V is TRBV4-2, with D unresolved. Trimming stripped 3 bases from V and 5 bases from J, with 8 bases between. CDR3 length equals 13 residues. Germline CDR1 LGHNA, CDR2 YNFKEQ. The CDR3 here is CASSHHHDNEQFF. For the CDR3, the DNA is TGTGCCAGCAGCCATCATCATGACAATGAGCAGTTCTTC.

The chain carries TRBV20-1 and TRBJ2-7, with D uncertain. Germline CDR1 is DFQATT and CDR2 is SNEGSKA (reference sequence). The ends were cut back, 6 bases at V and 7 bases at J, with 13 bases in the middle. The CDR3 extends over 11 amino acids. CDR3 bases: TGCAGTGCCCTTAGGGTTCGGGAGCAGTACTTC. Residues: CSALRVREQYF.

The chain recombines TRBV4-1 with TRBJ1-2, with 11 bases identical to TRBD1. With V trimmed by 1 base and J by 8 bases, 6 bases remained unmatched. The CDR3 totals 15 residues. In germline, CDR1 is MGHRA, CDR2 YSYEKL. The CDR3 sequence is CASSQGTGGFKGYTF. CDR3 DNA: TGCGCCAGCAGCCAAGGGACAGGGGGCTTTAAGGGCTACACCTTC.

This sequence joins TRBV9 and TRBJ2-7, with TRBD1 matching over 11 bases. The CDR3 spans 15 residues. The V gene's germline CDR1 is SGDLS and CDR2 YYNGEE. Trimming removed 4 bases from V and 2 bases from J; junction bases left unmatched: 5. The CDR3 DNA sequence: TGTGCCAGCAGCAGGGGGACAGGGGGAACCTACGAGCAGTACTTC. This codes for CASSRGTGGTYEQYF.

Comment on this clone: A read error may account for a junction end that differs from germline. The CDR3 nucleotides read TGTGCTAGCAGCCCTAGTACGGGGGGGGACGGAGAGACCCAGTACTTC. Amino acid sequence: CASSPSTGGDGETQYF. The chain links TRBV7-7 to TRBJ2-5; 8 bases agree with TRBD2. CDR3 length: 16 residues. The germline V gene has CDR1 SSHAT and CDR2 FNYEAQ (reference sequence).

Written as DNA, the CDR3 is TGCGCCAGCAGTAACGGACAGGGTATCGGCACCGGGGAGCTGTTTTTT. Its translation: CASSNGQGIGTGELFF. This sequence joins TRBV5-1 and TRBJ2-2, with TRBD1 identical over 8 bases. This CDR3 spans 16 amino acids. The V segment lost 5 bases and the J segment 4 bases; nucleotides outside the gene matches: 10. Germline V CDR1 and CDR2: SGHRS, YFSETQ. The full variable domain, with the rest looked up from reference TRBV5-1 and TRBJ2-2, is KAGVTQTPRYLIKTRGQQVTLSCSPISGHRSVSWYQQTPGQGLQFLFEYFSETQRNKGNFPGRFSGRQFSNSRSEMNVSTLELGDSALYLCASSNGQGIGTGELFFGEGSRLTVL.

The chain carries TRBV18 and TRBJ1-1; 7 nucleotides match TRBD1. The CDR3 spans 15 residues. Losses at the gene ends were 2 bases for V and 3 bases for J; bases not matched to a gene: 6. In germline, CDR1 is KGHSH, CDR2 LQKENI. The CDR3 reads CASSPGQVEDTEAFF. CDR3 in DNA: TGTGCCAGCTCACCAGGACAGGTCGAGGACACTGAAGCTTTCTTT. The complete variable domain, with remaining parts taken from reference TRBV18 and TRBJ1-1, reads NAGVMQNPRHLVRRRGQEARLRCSPMKGHSHVYWYRQLPEEGLKFMVYLQKENIIDESGMPKERFSAEFPKEGPSILRIQQVVRGDSAAYFCASSPGQVEDTEAFFGQGTRLTVV.

The genes are TRBV2 and TRBJ1-1; perhaps TRBD1 as D (6 bases). The CDR3 loop spans 13 amino acids. Germline loops: CDR1 SNHLY, CDR2 FYNNEI. The V and J ends lost 4 bases and 3 bases respectively, with 9 bases between them. CDR3 amino acids: CASSVNRDTEAFF. The CDR3, as DNA: TGTGCCAGCAGTGTTAACAGGGACACTGAAGCTTTCTTT.

CDR3 coding DNA: TGTGCCAGCACCACCCCCGGAGATGAGCAGTTCTTC. Amino acids: CASTTPGDEQFF. The gene calls are TRBV28 and TRBJ2-1; no firm D call. V was shortened by 7 bases and J by 8 bases, with 12 bases between the two germline ends. The germline CDR1 and CDR2 sequences are MDHEN and SYDVKM. The CDR3 is 12 residues long.

This sequence joins TRBV27 and TRBJ2-7, with 9 bases matching TRBD1. The V gene's germline CDR1 is MNHEY and CDR2 SMNVEV (reference sequence). V lost 5 bases and J lost 2; bases outside the gene matches: 7. The CDR3 is made up of 15 amino acids. CDR3: CASSTSGQGPYEQYF. The CDR3 nucleotides are TGTGCCAGCAGTACATCGGGACAGGGCCCCTACGAGCAGTACTTC.